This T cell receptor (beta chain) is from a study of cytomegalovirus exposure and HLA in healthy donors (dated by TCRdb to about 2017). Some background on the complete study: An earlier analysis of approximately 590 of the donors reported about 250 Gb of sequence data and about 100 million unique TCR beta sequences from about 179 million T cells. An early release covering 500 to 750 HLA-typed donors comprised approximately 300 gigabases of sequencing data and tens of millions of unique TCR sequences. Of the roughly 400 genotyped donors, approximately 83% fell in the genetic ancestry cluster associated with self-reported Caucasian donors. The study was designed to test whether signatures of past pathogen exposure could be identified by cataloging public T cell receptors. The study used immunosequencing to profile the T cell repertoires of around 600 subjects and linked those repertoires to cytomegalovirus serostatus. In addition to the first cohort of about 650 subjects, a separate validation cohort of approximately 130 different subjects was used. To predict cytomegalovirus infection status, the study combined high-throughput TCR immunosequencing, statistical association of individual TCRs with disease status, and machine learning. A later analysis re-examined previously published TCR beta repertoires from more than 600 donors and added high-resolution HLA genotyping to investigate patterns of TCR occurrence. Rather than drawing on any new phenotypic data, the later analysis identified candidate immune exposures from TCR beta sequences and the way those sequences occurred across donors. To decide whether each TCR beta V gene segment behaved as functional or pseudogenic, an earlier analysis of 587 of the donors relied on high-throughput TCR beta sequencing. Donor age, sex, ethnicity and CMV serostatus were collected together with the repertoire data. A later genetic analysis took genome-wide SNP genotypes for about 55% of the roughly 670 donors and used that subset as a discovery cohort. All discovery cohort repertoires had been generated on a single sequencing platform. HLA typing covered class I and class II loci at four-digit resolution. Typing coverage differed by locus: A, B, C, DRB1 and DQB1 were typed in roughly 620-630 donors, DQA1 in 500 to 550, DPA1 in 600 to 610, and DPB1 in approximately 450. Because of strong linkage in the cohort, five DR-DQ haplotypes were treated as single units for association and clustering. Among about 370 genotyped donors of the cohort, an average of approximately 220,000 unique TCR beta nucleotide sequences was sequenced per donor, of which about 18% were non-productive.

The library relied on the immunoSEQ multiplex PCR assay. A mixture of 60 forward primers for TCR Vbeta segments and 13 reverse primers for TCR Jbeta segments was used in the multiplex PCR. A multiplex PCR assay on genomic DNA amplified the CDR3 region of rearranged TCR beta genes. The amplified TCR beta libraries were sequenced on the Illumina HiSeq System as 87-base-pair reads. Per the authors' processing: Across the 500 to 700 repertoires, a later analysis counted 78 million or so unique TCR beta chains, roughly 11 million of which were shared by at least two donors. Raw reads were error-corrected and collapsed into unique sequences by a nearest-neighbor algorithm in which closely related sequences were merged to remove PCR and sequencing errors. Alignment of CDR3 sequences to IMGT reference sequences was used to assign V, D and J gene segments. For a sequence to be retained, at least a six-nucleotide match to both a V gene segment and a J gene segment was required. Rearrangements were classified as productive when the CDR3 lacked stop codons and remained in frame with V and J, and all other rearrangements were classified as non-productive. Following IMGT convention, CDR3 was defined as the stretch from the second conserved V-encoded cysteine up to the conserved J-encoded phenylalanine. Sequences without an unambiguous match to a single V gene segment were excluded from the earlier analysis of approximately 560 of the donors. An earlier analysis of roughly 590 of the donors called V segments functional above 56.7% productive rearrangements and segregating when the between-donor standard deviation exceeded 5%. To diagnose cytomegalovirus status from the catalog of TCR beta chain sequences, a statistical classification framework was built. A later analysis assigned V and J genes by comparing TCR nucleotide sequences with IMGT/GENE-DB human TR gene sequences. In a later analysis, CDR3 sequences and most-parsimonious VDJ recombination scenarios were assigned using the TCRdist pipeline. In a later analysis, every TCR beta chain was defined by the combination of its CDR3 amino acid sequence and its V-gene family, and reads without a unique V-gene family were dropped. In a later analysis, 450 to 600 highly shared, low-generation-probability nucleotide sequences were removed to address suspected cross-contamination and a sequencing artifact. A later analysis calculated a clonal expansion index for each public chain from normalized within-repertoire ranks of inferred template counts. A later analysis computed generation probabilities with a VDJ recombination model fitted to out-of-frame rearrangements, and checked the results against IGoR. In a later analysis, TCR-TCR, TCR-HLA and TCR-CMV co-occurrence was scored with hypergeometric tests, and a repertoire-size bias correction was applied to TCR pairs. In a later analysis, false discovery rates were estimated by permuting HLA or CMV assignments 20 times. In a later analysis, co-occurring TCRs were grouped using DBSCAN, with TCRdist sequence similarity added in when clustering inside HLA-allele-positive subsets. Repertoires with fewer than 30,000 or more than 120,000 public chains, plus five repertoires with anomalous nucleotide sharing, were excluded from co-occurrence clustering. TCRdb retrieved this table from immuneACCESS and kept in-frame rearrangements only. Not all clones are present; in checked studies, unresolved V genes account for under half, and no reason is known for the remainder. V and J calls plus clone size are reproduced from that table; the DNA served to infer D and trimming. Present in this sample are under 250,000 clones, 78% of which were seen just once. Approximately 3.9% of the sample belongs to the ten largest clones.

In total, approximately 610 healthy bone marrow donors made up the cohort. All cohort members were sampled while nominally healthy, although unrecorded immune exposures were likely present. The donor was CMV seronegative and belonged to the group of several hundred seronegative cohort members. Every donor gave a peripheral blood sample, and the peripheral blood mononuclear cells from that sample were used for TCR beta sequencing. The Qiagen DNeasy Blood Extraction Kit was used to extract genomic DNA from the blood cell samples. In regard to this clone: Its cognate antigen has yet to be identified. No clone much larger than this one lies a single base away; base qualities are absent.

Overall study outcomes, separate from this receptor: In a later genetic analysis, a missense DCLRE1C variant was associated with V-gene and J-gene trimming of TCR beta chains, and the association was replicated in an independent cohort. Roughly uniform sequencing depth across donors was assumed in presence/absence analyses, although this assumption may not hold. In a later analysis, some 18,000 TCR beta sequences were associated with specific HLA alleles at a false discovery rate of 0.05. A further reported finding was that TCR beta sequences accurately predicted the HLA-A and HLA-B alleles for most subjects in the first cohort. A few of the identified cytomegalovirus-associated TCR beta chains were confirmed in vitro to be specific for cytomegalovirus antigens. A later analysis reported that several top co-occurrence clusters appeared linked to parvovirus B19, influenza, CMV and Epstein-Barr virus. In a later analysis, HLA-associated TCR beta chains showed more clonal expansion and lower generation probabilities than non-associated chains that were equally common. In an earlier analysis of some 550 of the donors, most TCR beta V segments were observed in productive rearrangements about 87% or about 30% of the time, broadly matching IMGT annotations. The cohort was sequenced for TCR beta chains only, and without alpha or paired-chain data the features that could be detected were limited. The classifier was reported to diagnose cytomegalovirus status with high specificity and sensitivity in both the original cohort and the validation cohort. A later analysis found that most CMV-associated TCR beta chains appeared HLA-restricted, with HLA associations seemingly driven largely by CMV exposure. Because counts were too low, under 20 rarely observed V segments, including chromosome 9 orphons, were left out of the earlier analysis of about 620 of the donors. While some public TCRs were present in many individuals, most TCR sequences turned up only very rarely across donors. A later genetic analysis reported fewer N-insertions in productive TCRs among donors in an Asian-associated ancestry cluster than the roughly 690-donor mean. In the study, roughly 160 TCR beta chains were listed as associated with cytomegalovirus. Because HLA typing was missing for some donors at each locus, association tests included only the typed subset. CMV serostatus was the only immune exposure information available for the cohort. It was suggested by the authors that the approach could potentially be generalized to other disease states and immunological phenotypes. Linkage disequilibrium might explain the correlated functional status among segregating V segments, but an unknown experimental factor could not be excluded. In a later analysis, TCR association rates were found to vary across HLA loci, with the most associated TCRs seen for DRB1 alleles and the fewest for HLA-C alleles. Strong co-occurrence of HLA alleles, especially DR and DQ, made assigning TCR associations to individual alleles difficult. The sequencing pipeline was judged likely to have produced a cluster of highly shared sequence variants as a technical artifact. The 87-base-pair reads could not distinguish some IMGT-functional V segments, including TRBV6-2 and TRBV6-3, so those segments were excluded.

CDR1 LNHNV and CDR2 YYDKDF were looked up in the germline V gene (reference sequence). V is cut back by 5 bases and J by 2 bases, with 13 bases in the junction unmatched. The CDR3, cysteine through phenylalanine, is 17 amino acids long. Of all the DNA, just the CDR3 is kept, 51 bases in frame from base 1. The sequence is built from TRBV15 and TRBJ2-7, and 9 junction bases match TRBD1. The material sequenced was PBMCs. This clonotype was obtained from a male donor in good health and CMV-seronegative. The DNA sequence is TGTGCCACCAGCCGAACGATGGGGACAGGGAAAGCCTACGAGCAGTACTTC. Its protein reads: CATSRTMGTGKAYEQYF.